A single T cell receptor (beta chain) is shown here with its context. The target antigen is unknown. Using immunoSEQ multiplex PCR, the repertoire was profiled, and TCRdb retains in-frame clones only, with some absent. The table has about 140,000 clones, roughly 83% seen once; the top ten hold under 30%. This sample was taken from a study of radiation and T cells in renal cell carcinoma. The CDR3 sequence is 14 residues long. The V end lost 0 bases, the J end lost 2 bases, and 7 bases lay between the germline ends. In germline, CDR1 is LNHNV, CDR2 YYDKDF (reference sequence). Time point meaning: baseline pretreatment blood. Treatment of the sample: 15 Gy SBRT to primary tumor, nephrectomy 4 weeks later. Study-wide findings and caveats: Top tumor clonotypes rose in blood 2 weeks post-radiation, then contracted.

The TCR originated in a woman between 45 and 60 years old with renal cell carcinoma. The chain employs TRBV15 and TRBJ1-2; D is undetermined. The sample consisted of blood, taken from a patient whose treatment included radiotherapy and nephrectomy. The CDR3 DNA sequence: TGTGCCACCAGCAGAGATGAGGAAAACTATGGCTACACCTTC. It yields the protein CATSRDEENYGYTF.